The rows below give T cell receptor beta chains drawn from one sample of a study of CD8+CD57+ T cells in acquired aplastic anemia. TCRdb redid the calling of the reads with MiXCR, one entry per CDR3 protein. There are 250,000 to 300,000 distinct CDR3 sequences in the sample; around 60% occur only once, and 6.5% to 10% lies in the top ten. Sequenced material: sorted CD4+, CD8+, or CD8+CD57+ T cells (not recorded which) from PBMCs. The receptors come from a human donor with severe aplastic anemia or a healthy control (not recorded which). The CDR3 runs from the conserved cysteine through the conserved F or W. The order of the fields is D gene, J gene, V gene, CDR3 length, clone size, CDR3 DNA, CDR3 protein. The D gene is left open where the match is weak. Where a row states a size, it is once, few, many or the class of an expanded clone; other rows omit it.

-,TRBJ1-2,TRBV19,12,many,TGTGCCAGTAGTATCGCGACCTATGGCTACACCTTC,CASSIATYGYTF
-,TRBJ2-5,TRBV5-1,14,-,TGCGCCAGCAGCAACCAGAGGGGCCAAGAGACCCAGTACTTC,CASSNQRGQETQYF
-,TRBJ1-5,TRBV24-1,13,-,TGTGCTAGCGTGGGGGCAAGAAATCAGCCCCAGCATTTT,CASVGARNQPQHF
-,TRBJ2-5,TRBV7-3,12,-,TGTGCCAGCAGTTTAAACGGGGGAACCCAGTACTTC,CASSLNGGTQYF
-,TRBJ2-1,TRBV29-1,14,few,TGCAGCGTTGACCCCACCGGACTGTACTTGGAGCAGTTCTTC,CSVDPTGLYLEQFF
-,TRBJ2-3,TRBV7-2,13,many,TGTGCCAGCAGCTTAGCGATGGCAGATACGCAGTATTTT,CASSLAMADTQYF
TRBD1,TRBJ2-7,TRBV6-1,12,-,TGTGCCAGCCTCGGGGACAGGGATAATTCGTACTTC,CASLGDRDNSYF
-,TRBJ1-3,TRBV14,15,many,TGTGCCAGCAGCCAAGGTGCTGCGGTTGGAAACACCATATATTTT,CASSQGAAVGNTIYF
-,TRBJ1-2,TRBV6-2/TRBV6-3,15,-,TGTGCCAGCAGTGAAGTGAGTGGAGAAAGTTATGGCTACACCTTC,CASSEVSGESYGYTF
TRBD2,TRBJ2-3,TRBV12-3/TRBV12-4,15,few,TGTGCCAGCAGTAGTAGCGGGGTTGGTTCAGATACGCAGTATTTT,CASSSSGVGSDTQYF
TRBD2,TRBJ2-7,TRBV9,13,-,TGTGCCAGCAGCGTTGGGGGGACTAGCGAGCAGTACTTC,CASSVGGTSEQYF
-,TRBJ1-2,TRBV2,11,-,TGTGCCAGCAATACGGGCGGAGGCTACACCTTC,CASNTGGGYTF
-,TRBJ2-5,TRBV7-2,15,-,TGTGCCAGCAGCTTAGCTCGCTCAACTCAAGAGACCCAGTACTTC,CASSLARSTQETQYF
-,TRBJ1-1,TRBV20-1,13,-,TGCAGTGCTAGACCAGAGGGAAACACTGAAGCTTTCTTT,CSARPEGNTEAFF